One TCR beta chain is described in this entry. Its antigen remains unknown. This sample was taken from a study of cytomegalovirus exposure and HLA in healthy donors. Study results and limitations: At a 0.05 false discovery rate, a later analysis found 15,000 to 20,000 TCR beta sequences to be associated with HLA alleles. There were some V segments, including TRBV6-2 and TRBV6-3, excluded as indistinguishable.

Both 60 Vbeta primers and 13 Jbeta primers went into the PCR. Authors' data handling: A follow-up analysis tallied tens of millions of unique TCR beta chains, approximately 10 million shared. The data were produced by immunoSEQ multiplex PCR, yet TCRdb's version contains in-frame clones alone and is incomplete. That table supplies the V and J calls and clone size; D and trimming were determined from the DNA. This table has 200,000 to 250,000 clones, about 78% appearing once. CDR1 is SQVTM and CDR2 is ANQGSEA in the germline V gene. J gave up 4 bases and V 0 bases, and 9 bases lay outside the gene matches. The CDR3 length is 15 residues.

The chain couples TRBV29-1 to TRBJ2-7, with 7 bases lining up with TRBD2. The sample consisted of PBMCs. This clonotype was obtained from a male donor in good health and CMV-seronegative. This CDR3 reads CSVEDRGAGAYEQYF. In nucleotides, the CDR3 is TGCAGCGTTGAAGATCGGGGTGCGGGAGCGTACGAGCAGTACTTC.